This is a list of T cell receptor beta chains from one sample in a study of T cells in Graves' hyperthyroidism and ophthalmopathy. MiXCR, applied by TCRdb to the multiplex PCR reads, yields one record per CDR3 protein. The repertoire holds hundreds of thousands of distinct CDR3 sequences, with 14% as singletons. Sequencing was carried out using blood. The receptors stem from a woman between 50 and 59 years old with Graves' ophthalmopathy. The CDR3 runs from the conserved cysteine through the conserved F or W. Each record gives: CDR3 DNA, CDR3 protein, J gene, D gene, V gene, clone size. D genes are given only for firm matches. Rows give clone size only sometimes, using once, few, many, or a class for an expanded clone.

TGTGCCAGCAGAATTGACAGCGGGAGGTCCTACGAGCAGTACTTC	CASRIDSGRSYEQYF	TRBJ2-7	TRBD2	TRBV28	many
TGCGCCAGCAGGGGGCCTGGAGAGGGCAATGAGCAGTTCTTC	CASRGPGEGNEQFF	TRBJ2-1	.	TRBV4-1	.
TGTGCCAGCAGTTACTCGGGTTGGATGAACACTGAAGCTTTCTTT	CASSYSGWMNTEAFF	TRBJ1-1	.	TRBV6-2/TRBV6-3	many
TGTGCCTGGATTGGGACCGCTGTTAATCAGCCCCAGCATTTT	CAWIGTAVNQPQHF	TRBJ1-5	.	TRBV30	many
TGTGCCATCAGAGCACAGAACTACGAGCAGTACTTC	CAIRAQNYEQYF	TRBJ2-7	.	TRBV10-3	.
TGCGGTGTCCAAAGGGGCTATGGAGCGGGTGAGCAGTTCTTC	CGVQRGYGAGEQFF	TRBJ2-1	.	TRBV20-1	.
TGTGCCAGCAGCCCATTGGGACAGTCCACAGATACGCAGTATTTT	CASSPLGQSTDTQYF	TRBJ2-3	TRBD1	TRBV7-3	many
TGTGCCAGCAGTTACTCGGGCAGTAATAACTATGGCTACACCTTC	CASSYSGSNNYGYTF	TRBJ1-2	.	TRBV6-5	many
TGTGCCAGTAGTACACGGACAGGGAGGGGCAATCAGCCCCAGCATTTT	CASSTRTGRGNQPQHF	TRBJ1-5	TRBD1	TRBV19	once
TGCAGCGGCAGGACCAGTCTAGATACGCAGTATTTT	CSGRTSLDTQYF	TRBJ2-3	.	TRBV29-1	.
TGCGCCAGCAGCCAGGGACAGGGGGCTGGTCAGCCCCAGCATTTT	CASSQGQGAGQPQHF	TRBJ1-5	TRBD1	TRBV4-3	.
TGTGCCAGCAGTACTCGACAGGGGTCGTACACCGGGGAGCTGTTTTTT	CASSTRQGSYTGELFF	TRBJ2-2	TRBD1	TRBV28	many
TGTGCCAGCAGTTTAATTGGGAGTCAGCCCCAGCATTTT	CASSLIGSQPQHF	TRBJ1-5	.	TRBV28	many
TGTGCCAGCAGCCCCCTGGTCGCGGGAGACTCCTACAATGAGCAGTTCTTC	CASSPLVAGDSYNEQFF	TRBJ2-1	TRBD2	TRBV13	.
TGTGCTAGCAGCTTAGGAGGGGGACAGGGTTTGTTCTTC	CASSLGGGQGLFF	TRBJ2-1	TRBD1	TRBV7-7	.
TGCAGTGCTAGAGATCTCCGCGGACAAGACACTTCACCCCTCCACTTT	CSARDLRGQDTSPLHF	TRBJ1-6	.	TRBV20-1	once
TGCGCCAGCCGCCAGGCTAGCGGGAAAGTCTACAATGAGCAGTTCTTC	CASRQASGKVYNEQFF	TRBJ2-1	TRBD2	TRBV4-3	.
TGTGCCAGCAGCTTAATGGGGGGACAGTACTCCGAAGCTTTCTTT	CASSLMGGQYSEAFF	TRBJ1-1	TRBD1	TRBV7-3	many
TGTGCCAGCAGCTTACCAGGGGGCCTATCCTACGAGCAGTACTTC	CASSLPGGLSYEQYF	TRBJ2-7	TRBD1	TRBV7-6	.
TGTGCCAGCACCCTAAGCCCCTGGGAGCCTACTGAAGCTTTCTTT	CASTLSPWEPTEAFF	TRBJ1-1	.	TRBV7-6	many
TGTGCCTCCGGGCGGACAGGGGGAGATGAGCCCCAGCATTTT	CASGRTGGDEPQHF	TRBJ1-5	TRBD1	TRBV10-3	many
TGTGCCAGCAGTTTGGACGACCCGGGCTACGAGCAGTACTTC	CASSLDDPGYEQYF	TRBJ2-7	.	TRBV12-3/TRBV12-4	many
TGTGCCAGCAGTTACTTGTCTCCTATGAGCTCCTACAATGAGCAGTTCTTC	CASSYLSPMSSYNEQFF	TRBJ2-1	.	TRBV6-5	.
TGTGCCAGCAGCTATGCCGGGACTAACAATGAGCAGTTCTTC	CASSYAGTNNEQFF	TRBJ2-1	TRBD2	TRBV5-6	few
TGTGCCACCAGTGATCTCAGACAGGAAAACACCGGGGAGCTGTTTTTT	CATSDLRQENTGELFF	TRBJ2-2	.	TRBV24-1	few
TGTGCCAGCAGCTTAAGAGCGGTGAGCTCCTACAATGAGCAGTTCTTC	CASSLRAVSSYNEQFF	TRBJ2-1	.	TRBV7-9	few
TGTGCCAGCAGTTACTCGACCTCACTTCGAAAGGTAGATACGCAGTATTTT	CASSYSTSLRKVDTQYF	TRBJ2-3	.	TRBV6-5	many
TGCGCCAGCAGCCATCGCCAGGATAATTCACCCCTCCACTTT	CASSHRQDNSPLHF	TRBJ1-6	.	TRBV4-1	few
TGCAGCGTTGGGGCCGGTGGACTATTACGCACAGATACGCAGTATTTT	CSVGAGGLLRTDTQYF	TRBJ2-3	.	TRBV29-1	many
TGTGCCATCAGGAGAAAGCCGGGACTAGCGGACACGGCCACAGATACGCAGTATTTT	CAIRRKPGLADTATDTQYF	TRBJ2-3	TRBD2	TRBV10-3	once
TGTGCCAGCAGTTTATGGGTAATGGCTAGCGGGAGGAACCACAATGAGCAGTTCTTC	CASSLWVMASGRNHNEQFF	TRBJ2-1	TRBD2	TRBV27	many
TGTGCCAGCAGCTTAGTTAGGGTAGCGGGGAAACCGAACACCGGGGAGCTGTTTTTT	CASSLVRVAGKPNTGELFF	TRBJ2-2	TRBD2	TRBV11-1	many
TGTGCCAGCTCACCACGAGGGATCAATGAGCAGTTCTTC	CASSPRGINEQFF	TRBJ2-1	.	TRBV18	many
TGTGCCAGCAGCAGACAGGCCCCCATGAACACCGGGGAGCTGTTTTTT	CASSRQAPMNTGELFF	TRBJ2-2	.	TRBV7-2	.
TGTGCCAGCAGTTTAGCGTCGGGTCGGCAGTACACCTTC	CASSLASGRQYTF	TRBJ1-2	.	TRBV28	many
TGCAGTGCTCTGGGGACTAGCGGCCACTCCTACGAGCAGTACTTC	CSALGTSGHSYEQYF	TRBJ2-7	TRBD2	TRBV20-1	.
TGCGCCAGCAGCCAAGACGCCGTTGGGGATAATGAAAAACTGTTTTTT	CASSQDAVGDNEKLFF	TRBJ1-4	.	TRBV4-3	.
TGTGCCAGTAACCCGGACACACCAAACACTGAAGCTTTCTTT	CASNPDTPNTEAFF	TRBJ1-1	.	TRBV19	.
TGTGCCAGTAGTGGCCGAACACAGAAAGCCTACGAGCAGTACTTC	CASSGRTQKAYEQYF	TRBJ2-7	.	TRBV19	.
TGTGCCAGCAGCTTAAGCAGCGGGAGGTTTTGGCGCGAGCAGTACTTC	CASSLSSGRFWREQYF	TRBJ2-7	TRBD2	TRBV13	few
TGTGCCAGCAGTTTTCAGGGGAGTCAGCCCCAGCATTTT	CASSFQGSQPQHF	TRBJ1-5	.	TRBV27	.
TGTGCCAGGGGGGGACAATCCTACGAGCAGTACTTC	CARGGQSYEQYF	TRBJ2-7	.	TRBV2	few
TGCAGTGCGAACCTAGCGGGAGGCACAAACATTCAGTACTTC	CSANLAGGTNIQYF	TRBJ2-4	TRBD2	TRBV20-1	few
TGTGCCAGCAGTTTCGGCGGGATAGTTTCTTACGAGCAGTACTTC	CASSFGGIVSYEQYF	TRBJ2-7	.	TRBV12-3/TRBV12-4	many
TGTGCCAGCAGTTACGGAAAGCGGGAGAAGGTCGGGGAGCTGTTTTTT	CASSYGKREKVGELFF	TRBJ2-2	TRBD2	TRBV6-5	.
TGTGCCAGCAGCCCCAACCTAGCGGGAGGGCCGATTGAGCAGTTCTTC	CASSPNLAGGPIEQFF	TRBJ2-1	TRBD2	TRBV7-9	many
TGTGCCAGCAGCTTAGAGATAGCGGGAGGTGAGACCCAGTACTTC	CASSLEIAGGETQYF	TRBJ2-5	TRBD2	TRBV7-9	many
TGTGCCAGCAGGACCAGCGGGGCGAGCTCCTACGAGCAGTACTTC	CASRTSGASSYEQYF	TRBJ2-7	TRBD2	TRBV3-1	many
TGTGCCAGCAGCTTCCGGGAGGGCGTCACCGGGGAGCTGTTTTTT	CASSFREGVTGELFF	TRBJ2-2	TRBD2	TRBV7-9	many
TGTGCCAGTAGGCCGGGACAGGGATTCAATGAGCAGTTCTTC	CASRPGQGFNEQFF	TRBJ2-1	TRBD1	TRBV19	few
TGCGCCAGCAGCTTGGCCCCTAGCGGGAGTTACTACAATGAGCAGTTCTTC	CASSLAPSGSYYNEQFF	TRBJ2-1	TRBD2	TRBV5-1	few
TGTGCCAGCAGTCCTTTCAACGGGAGGAACACTGAAGCTTTCTTT	CASSPFNGRNTEAFF	TRBJ1-1	.	TRBV6-1	.
TGTGCCAGCAGCTCCACCAATAGCGGGAGGGTTAACTACAATGAGCAGTTCTTC	CASSSTNSGRVNYNEQFF	TRBJ2-1	TRBD2	TRBV7-8	many
TGCAGTGCTAGAGAATTCACAGGGGTTGAGCAGTTCTTC	CSAREFTGVEQFF	TRBJ2-1	TRBD1	TRBV20-1	.
TGTGCCAGCAGCTTAAAATCTGCTGGGGCCAACGTCCTGACTTTC	CASSLKSAGANVLTF	TRBJ2-6	.	TRBV7-9	.
TGTGCCAGCAGCCCCCCGGCAGGGAACGTAGAGACCCAGTACTTC	CASSPPAGNVETQYF	TRBJ2-5	.	TRBV7-9	many
TGTGCCACCAGCAGAGTAAGGGCAGGGAGGTACAATGAGCAGTTCTTC	CATSRVRAGRYNEQFF	TRBJ2-1	.	TRBV15	many